The T cell receptor (beta chain) under discussion was sequenced for a study of vaccination effects on CD4 cells after COVID-19. General study findings and limits: Pronounced clonal contraction occurred in clones induced by infection and by vaccine late after vaccination.

Sequencing was performed with immunoSEQ multiplex PCR; in TCRdb, only in-frame clones are kept and a portion is missing. The repertoire has nearly 45,000 clones, roughly four fifths of them found once; the top ten carry over 25%. Before any sequencing was done, the ViraFEST assay used viral peptide pools to expand antigen-specific CD4+ T cells. Culture lasted roughly eleven days before CD4+ T cell isolation. Infection dated between March and December 2020, before the Alpha, Beta and Delta variants reached the United States. Turning to this clone: Its specificity is not known.

The clonotype comes from a human donor who had a prior SARS-CoV-2 infection. Sequencing used CD4+ T cells from PBMCs cultured with a peptide pool, obtained before COVID-19 vaccination.

The CDR3, as DNA: TGTGCCAGCAGTGTTGCGGGGGGGCGAGATACGCAGTATTTT. It encodes CASSVAGGRDTQYF. The chain combines TRBV6-4 with TRBJ2-3, with 9 bases fitting TRBD2. The CDR3 spans 14 residues. Germline V CDR1 and CDR2: MRHNA, SNTAGT. Trimming at V came to 4 bases and at J to 5 bases, leaving 4 bases not matched to a gene.